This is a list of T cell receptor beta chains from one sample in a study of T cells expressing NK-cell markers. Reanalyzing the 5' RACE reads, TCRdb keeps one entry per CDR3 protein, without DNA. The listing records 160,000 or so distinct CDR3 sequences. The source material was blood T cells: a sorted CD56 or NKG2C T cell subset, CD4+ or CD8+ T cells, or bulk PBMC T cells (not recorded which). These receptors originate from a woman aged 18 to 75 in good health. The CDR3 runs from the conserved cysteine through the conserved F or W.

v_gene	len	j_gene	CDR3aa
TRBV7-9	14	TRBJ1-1	CASSLDRSGWEAFF
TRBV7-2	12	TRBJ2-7	CASSFLAGEQYF
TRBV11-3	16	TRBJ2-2	CASSGEVAANTGELFF
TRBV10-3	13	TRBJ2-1	CAIKREGGNEQFF
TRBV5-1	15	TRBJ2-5	CASSPGAPGQETQYF
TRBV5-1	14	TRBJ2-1	CASTASSSYNEQFF
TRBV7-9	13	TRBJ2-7	CASSYQAGVEQYF
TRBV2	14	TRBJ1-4	CASSSTGGAGKLFF
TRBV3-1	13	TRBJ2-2	CASSQRFPGELFF
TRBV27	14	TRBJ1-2	CASSSRQGNYGYTF
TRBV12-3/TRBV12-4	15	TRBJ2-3	CASSLRGGATDTQYF
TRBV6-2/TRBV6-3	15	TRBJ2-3	CASSYSREDTDTQYF
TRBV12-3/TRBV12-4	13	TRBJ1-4	CASRGQGNEKLFF
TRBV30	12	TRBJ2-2	CAWRGNTGELFF
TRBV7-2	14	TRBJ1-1	CASSVTGFFAEAFF
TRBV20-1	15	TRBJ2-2	CSAIQGAPNTGELFF
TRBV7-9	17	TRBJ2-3	CASSLLSTGAQKDTQYF
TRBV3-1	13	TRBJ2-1	CASSQVEGNEQFF
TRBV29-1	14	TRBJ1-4	CSARQGIINEKLFF
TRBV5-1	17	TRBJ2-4	CASSLGHLDGAKNIQYF
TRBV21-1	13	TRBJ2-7	CASSPRRIYEQYF
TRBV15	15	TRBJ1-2	CATSRGDREESGYTF
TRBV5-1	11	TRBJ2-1	CASKERNEQFF
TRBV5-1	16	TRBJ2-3	CASSLGLAGFTDTQYF
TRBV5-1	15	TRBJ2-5	CASSLTDRKFETQYF
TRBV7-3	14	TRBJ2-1	CASSPLAGGNEQFF
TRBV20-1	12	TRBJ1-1	CSFGSRGTEAFF
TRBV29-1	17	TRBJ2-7	CSVEGNRETGGEGEQYF
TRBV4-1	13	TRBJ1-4	CASSHPSGGELFF
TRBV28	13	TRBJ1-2	CASSLLRGRGYTF
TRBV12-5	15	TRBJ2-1	CASGSGLAGYNEQFF
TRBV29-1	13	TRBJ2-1	CSAPLAGGNEQFF
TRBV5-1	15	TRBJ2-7	CASSLGGGATYEQYF
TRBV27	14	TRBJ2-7	CASSQGTGRYEQYF
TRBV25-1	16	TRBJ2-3	CASSESEGKGTDTQYF
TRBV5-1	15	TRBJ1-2	CASSLTSGSGYGYTF
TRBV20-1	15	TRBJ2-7	CSARGIGLGSYEQYF
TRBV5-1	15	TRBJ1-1	CASSPNGQGIFGAFF
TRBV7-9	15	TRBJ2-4	CASSPGKVAKNIQYF
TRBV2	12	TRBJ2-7	CASSGLQYEQYF
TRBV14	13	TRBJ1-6	CASSWTKDSPLHF
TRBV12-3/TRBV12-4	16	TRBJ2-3	CASSRTRTLNTDTQYF
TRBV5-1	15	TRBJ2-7	CASSWTGSTRYEQYF
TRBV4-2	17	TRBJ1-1	CASSQDGKALQNTEAFF
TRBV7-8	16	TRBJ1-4	CASSLESRAPNEKLFF
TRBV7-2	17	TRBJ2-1	CASSYPSRGPTYNEQFF
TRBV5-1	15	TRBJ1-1	CASSFFGGEYTEAFF
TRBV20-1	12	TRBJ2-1	CSVAGAGYEQFF
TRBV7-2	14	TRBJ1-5	CASSPGGPHQPQHF
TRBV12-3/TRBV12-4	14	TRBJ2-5	CASSASGAQETQYF
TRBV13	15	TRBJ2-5	CASSFRLRSEETQYF
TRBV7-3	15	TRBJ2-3	CASSVTRGLTDTQYF
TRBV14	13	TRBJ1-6	CASSQGRVSPLHF
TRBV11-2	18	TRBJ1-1	CASSLGSGQGSGNTEAFF
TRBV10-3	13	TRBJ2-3	CASSGFGTDTQYF
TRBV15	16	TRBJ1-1	CATSSLRTGPNTEAFF
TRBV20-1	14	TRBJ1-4	CSARADRATEKLFF
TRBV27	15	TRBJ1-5	CASIGGVDSNQPQHF
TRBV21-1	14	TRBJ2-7	CASSRGLPQDEQYF
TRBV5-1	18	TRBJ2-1	CASSLGWSREGLSAEQFF